The following is a T cell receptor beta chain sequence with its context. The antigen is undetermined. Vbeta (60) and Jbeta (13) primers were used in the PCR. TCRdb's copy holds only in-frame clones and misses some; the assay was immunoSEQ multiplex PCR. In the table there are 170,000 or so clones, around 83% of which are singletons. The CDR3 spans 15 residues. The germline V gene has CDR1 SGHNT and CDR2 YYREEE (reference sequence). The data stem from a study of cytomegalovirus exposure and HLA in healthy donors. Broader study findings: It has been reported that TCR beta sequences accurately predicted the HLA-A and HLA-B alleles of most subjects.

The sequenced sample was PBMCs. The clonotype originates from a man aged 50-60 years in good health and CMV-seronegative. The chain is built from TRBV5-4 and TRBJ2-5, with 12 nucleotides matching TRBD2. The DNA end favors TRBJ2-7, so the J call may be wrong. CDR3 loop: CASSLASGGAYEQYF. The CDR3 DNA reads TGTGCCAGCAGCTTGGCTAGCGGGGGGGCGTACGAGCAGTACTTC.